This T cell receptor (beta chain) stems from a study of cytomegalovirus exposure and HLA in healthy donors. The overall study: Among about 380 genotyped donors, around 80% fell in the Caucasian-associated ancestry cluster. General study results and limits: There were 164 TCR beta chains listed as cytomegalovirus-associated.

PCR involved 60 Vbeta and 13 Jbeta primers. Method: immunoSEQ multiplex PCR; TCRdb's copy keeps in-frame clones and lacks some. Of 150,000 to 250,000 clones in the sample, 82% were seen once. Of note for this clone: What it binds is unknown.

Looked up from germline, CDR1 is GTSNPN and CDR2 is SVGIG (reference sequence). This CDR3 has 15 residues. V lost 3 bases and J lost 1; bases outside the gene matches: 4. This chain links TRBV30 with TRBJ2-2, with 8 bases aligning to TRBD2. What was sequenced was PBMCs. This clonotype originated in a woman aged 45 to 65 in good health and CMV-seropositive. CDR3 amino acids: CAWRGSGRNTGELFF. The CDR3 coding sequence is TGTGCCTGGAGGGGCAGCGGGAGGAACACCGGGGAGCTGTTTTTT.